What follows are 27 T cell receptor beta chains derived from one specimen sequenced in a study of molecular identifiers for immune sequencing clone quantification. One entry per CDR3 protein, called by TCRdb with MiXCR from the PCR reads. The data show about 320,000 distinct CDR3 sequences, about a fifth seen once. The sequenced material came from naive CD8+ T cells from blood, with Jurkat cell RNA spiked in. Subset defined: FACS-sorted CD8+CD4-CCR7+CD45RA+ naive T cells. These receptors all stem from a human donor in good health. Some libraries in this study had Jurkat cell RNA spiked in.

The chain combines TRBV19 with TRBJ2-5; D perhaps matches TRBD2 (5 bases). The CDR3 loop spans 16 amino acids. The germline V gene has CDR1 LNHDA and CDR2 SQIVND (reference sequence). V shed 5 bases and J shed 1 base, with 17 bases lying between them. CDR3 bases: TGTGCCAGTAGTTCGGGGTCGGGCGGAGGCCAAGAGACCCAGTACTTC. This codes for CASSSGSGGGQETQYF.

This clonotype was counted many times. This chain uses TRBV30 with TRBJ1-2, with D maybe TRBD1 (6 bases). The germline CDR1 and CDR2 sequences are GTSNPN and SVGIG (reference sequence). The CDR3 loop spans 11 amino acids. Trimming took off 4 bases at V and 4 bases at J, with 7 bases between the two ends. For the CDR3, the DNA is TGTGCCTGGACGGACAGCTATGGCTACACCTTC. Residues: CAWTDSYGYTF.

Many counts were recorded for this clonotype. The chain uses TRBV30 and TRBJ2-3; 13 bases match TRBD2. From germline, CDR1 is GTSNPN and CDR2 SVGIG (reference sequence). The CDR3 contains 13 residues. The V segment lost 5 bases and the J segment 5 bases; nucleotides outside the gene matches: 1. This CDR3 reads CAWGLAGEDTQYF. For the CDR3, the DNA is TGTGCCTGGGGACTAGCGGGGGAAGATACGCAGTATTTT.

On this clonotype itself: This could be a read error, since a much larger clone is one nucleotide away. The V gene is TRBV6-6, the J gene TRBJ1-3, with D possibly matching TRBD1 (6 bases). The CDR3 sequence is 14 residues long. CDR1 and CDR2 from the germline V gene are MNHNY and SVGAGI (reference sequence). CDR3 sequence reads: CTSSYLSGADTIYF. CDR3 DNA sequence: TGTACCAGCAGTTACCTGTCAGGGGCAGACACCATATATTTT.

Remarks on this clonotype: This may come from a read error, since a much larger clone is one base off. V is TRBV28 and J is TRBJ2-2, with D possibly matching TRBD2 (5 bases). CDR3 length: 15 amino acids. CDR1 and CDR2 from the germline V gene are MDHEN and SYDVKM. In nucleotides, the CDR3 is TGTGCCATCAGTTTCCGCGGGCTAAACACCGGGGAGCTGTTTTTT. This sequence encodes CAISFRGLNTGELFF.

This clonotype was recorded at least ten times. This rearrangement joins TRBV7-9 to TRBJ2-1, with D unclear. Germline V CDR1 and CDR2: SEHNR, FQNEAQ (reference sequence). The germline V and J ends were trimmed by 4 bases and 6 bases, with 10 bases remaining between them. The CDR3 is 13 amino acids. The CDR3 here is CASSSGPSNEQFF. CDR3 bases: TGTGCCAGCAGCTCTGGACCGAGCAATGAGCAGTTCTTC.

This rearrangement joins TRBV9 to TRBJ1-1; D not certain. V lost 0 bases and J lost 6, with 21 bases in between. CDR3 length equals 17 residues. Germline CDR1 reads SGDLS; CDR2 reads YYNGEE. The DNA for the CDR3 is TGTGCCAGCAGCGTAGGCCCCCGGACGGCCGAGAAGGCTGAAGCTTTCTTT. It encodes CASSVGPRTAEKAEAFF.

Notes on this clonotype: An end of the junction differs from the germline gene, which may be a read error. The chain combines TRBV7-9 with TRBJ1-1, with D hard to call. Looked up from germline, CDR1 is SEHNR and CDR2 is FQNEAQ (reference sequence). The CDR3 runs to 15 residues. DNA of the CDR3: TGTGCCAGCAGCTTCACCCCAGCCATGAACGCTGAAGCTTTCTTT. It encodes CASSFTPAMNAEAFF.

This clonotype was seen ten or more times. The rearrangement joins TRBV20-1 to TRBJ2-4, with D unresolved. This CDR3 has 13 residues. V was trimmed by 5 bases and J by 3 bases, leaving 11 bases between them. Germline loops: CDR1 DFQATT, CDR2 SNEGSKA (reference sequence). The CDR3 nucleotides read TGCAGTGCTGAATACGTGAACAAAAACATTCAGTACTTC. It encodes CSAEYVNKNIQYF.

On this clonotype: One end of the junction fails to match germline, which may point to a read error. The chain joins TRBV24-1 to TRBJ2-2, with D perhaps matching TRBD2 (6 bases). The CDR3 covers 15 residues. From germline, CDR1 is KGHDR and CDR2 SFDVKD. In DNA, the CDR3 is TGTGTCACCAGTGATGTGGGGGGGAACACCGGGGAGCTGTTTTTT. Its translation: CVTSDVGGNTGELFF.

This clonotype was recorded at least ten times. V usage is TRBV7-9 and J usage is TRBJ1-5; a weak D match, TRBD1 (5 bases). Between the trimmed V and J ends, which lost 5 bases and 0 bases, there was a span of 11 bases. Germline V CDR1 and CDR2: SEHNR, FQNEAQ (reference sequence). The CDR3 consists of 15 residues. CDR3 nucleotides: TGTGCCAGCAGCCGGGGGACGGGTAGCAATCAGCCCCAGCATTTT. As protein: CASSRGTGSNQPQHF.

The chain uses TRBV21-1 and TRBJ2-7; TRBD2 reflects the table's D call only, with no check against the DNA. TRBV21-1 is flagged as a pseudogene. This CDR3 has 15 amino acids. DNA for the CDR3: TGTGCCAGCATCAAAAGGGGAGGTTCCCGCTACGAGCAGTACTTC. This encodes CASIKRGGSRYEQYF.

Comments on this clonotype: Being one base from a much bigger clone, this may be a read error. The chain combines TRBV7-6 with TRBJ2-3; no reliable D call. The germline gives CDR1 SGHVS, CDR2 FNYEAQ. V was cut by 2 bases and J by 3 bases, with 9 bases left in between. The CDR3 covers 14 residues. The CDR3 here is CASSLSETTDTQYF. The DNA of the CDR3 is TGTGCCAGCAGCTTATCTGAGACTACAGATACGCAGTATTTT. The whole variable domain, remainder taken from reference TRBV7-6 and TRBJ2-3, is GAGVSQSPRYKVTKRGQDVALRCDPISGHVSLYWYRQALGQGPEFLTYFNYEAQQDKSGLPNDRFSAERPEGSISTLTIQRTEQRDSAMYRCASSLSETTDTQYFGPGTRLTVL.

As to this clonotype: This may be a read error: a much more frequent sequence differs by one nucleotide. The rearrangement uses TRBV3-1 and TRBJ1-6; the D is unclear. The CDR3 has 15 amino acids. Germline V lookup: CDR1 LGHDT, CDR2 YNNKEL (reference sequence). CDR3 loop: CASSQNLGVASPFHF. CDR3 DNA sequence: TGTGCCAGCAGCCAAAACCTGGGAGTGGCTTCACCCTTCCACTTT.

On this clonotype: A much bigger clone sits one base away, suggesting this may be a read error. The chain combines TRBV27 with TRBJ2-7; no clear D gene. Deletions cut 5 bases from V and 2 bases from J, with 19 bases between. The CDR3 length is 16 residues. The V gene's germline CDR1 is MNHEY and CDR2 SMNVEV (reference sequence). This chain's CDR3 is CASSPSAGSLPYEQYF. DNA for the CDR3: TGTGCCAGCAGTCCGTCGGCAGGTTCCCTGCCCTACGAGCAGTACTTC.

This clonotype was seen a handful of times. The chain's CDR3 is CASSLGGLPGELFF. The CDR3 DNA sequence: TGTGCCAGCAGCTTGGGAGGGTTGCCCGGGGAGCTGTTTTTT. The chain links TRBV5-6 to TRBJ2-2; D may be TRBD2 (5 bases). CDR3 length: 14 amino acids. The V end lost 0 bases, the J end lost 6 bases, and 9 bases lay between the germline ends. The V gene's germline CDR1 is SGHDT and CDR2 YYEEEE.

This clonotype was detected many times. The gene calls are TRBV2 and TRBJ2-7; tentatively, D is TRBD2 (5 bases). The CDR3 covers 11 residues. Germline V lookup: CDR1 SNHLY, CDR2 FYNNEI. V was pared by 9 bases and J by 6 bases, with 12 bases between. In nucleotides, the CDR3 is TGTGCCAGTCGGAGGTGGGGCGAGCAGTACTTC. This translates into CASRRWGEQYF. Full variable domain (missing parts from reference TRBV2 and TRBJ2-7): EPEVTQTPSHQVTQMGQEVILRCVPISNHLYFYWYRQILGQKVEFLVSFYNNEISEKSEIFDDQFSVERPDGSNFTLKIRSTKLEDSAMYFCASRRWGEQYFGPGTRLTVT.

Many counts were recorded for this clonotype. The chain employs TRBV5-5 and TRBJ2-5, with 11 bases identical to TRBD2. This CDR3 comprises 18 residues. Germline CDR1 SGHKS, CDR2 YYEKEE (reference sequence). V lost 5 bases and J lost 1; bases outside the gene matches: 13. The CDR3 spells CASSPATSGAPTQETQYF. The CDR3 nucleotides are TGTGCCAGCAGTCCGGCGACTAGCGGGGCTCCAACCCAAGAGACCCAGTACTTC.

This rearrangement joins TRBV5-6 to TRBJ2-4, with D maybe TRBD2 (5 bases). The V gene lost 4 bases and the J gene lost 0 bases, with 20 bases spanning the gap. This CDR3 is built from 18 residues. Germline lookup yields CDR1 SGHDT and CDR2 YYEEEE. CDR3 residues: CASSTIHGLGIAKNIQYF. The CDR3 DNA sequence: TGTGCCAGCAGCACGATACATGGACTCGGAATAGCCAAAAACATTCAGTACTTC. Full variable domain (remainder filled in from reference TRBV5-6 and TRBJ2-4): DAGVTQSPTHLIKTRGQQVTLRCSPKSGHDTVSWYQQALGQGPQFIFQYYEEEERQRGNFPDRFSGHQFPNYSSELNVNALLLGDSALYLCASSTIHGLGIAKNIQYFGAGTRLSVL.

This clonotype was observed many times. This chain joins TRBV7-2 and TRBJ2-3; unclear D gene. Trimming took off 5 bases at V and 3 bases at J, with 12 bases between the two ends. CDR1 is SGHTA, CDR2 FQGNSA, per germline. The length of the CDR3 is 14 residues. CDR3 nucleotides: TGTGCCAGCAGCCCAGCGAAACGAACAGATACGCAGTATTTT. It encodes CASSPAKRTDTQYF.

In this sample, this clonotype turned up a few times. This chain uses TRBV10-3 with TRBJ2-1, with unresolved D. V lost 0 bases and J lost 7, with 1 base in between. The CDR3 is 11 residues long. Per germline, CDR1 ENHRY and CDR2 SYGVKD. The CDR3 protein is CAISESNEQFF. The CDR3 DNA sequence: TGTGCCATCAGTGAGTCAAATGAGCAGTTCTTC.

A remark on this clonotype: Given a much more abundant clone one base away, this may be a read error. This CDR3 fails to terminate in the conserved phenylalanine or tryptophan, so it likely reflects a read error. The gene calls are TRBV5-6 and TRBJ1-3; D uncertain. Germline CDR1 is SGHDT and CDR2 is YYEEEE. CDR3 size: 17 residues. The V gene lost 0 bases and the J gene lost 2 bases, with 15 bases spanning the gap. The CDR3 nucleotides read TGTGCCAGCAGCTTGGCCTTAGAGGGTTTGGCTGGAAACACCATATATTCT. Translation gives CASSLALEGLAGNTIYS.

As regards this clonotype: A clone one base away is much larger, so this may be a read error. The chain links TRBV7-2 to TRBJ2-7, with 10 bases identical to TRBD1. From germline, CDR1 is SGHTA and CDR2 FQGNSA. The CDR3 is made up of 15 amino acids. CDR3 sequence (DNA): TGTGCCAGCAGCGGCCTGGAGACAGGGGGCTACGGGCAGTACTTC. This sequence encodes CASSGLETGGYGQYF.

Points on this clonotype: With a much larger clone just one base away, this may be a read error. The chain combines TRBV27 with TRBJ2-5; D ambiguous. The V end was cut by 6 bases, the J end by 1 base, with 3 bases between. There are 11 residues in the CDR3. Germline CDR1 reads MNHEY; CDR2 reads SMNVEV (reference sequence). The CDR3 sequence: CASRFQETQYF. The CDR3, as DNA: TGTGCCAGCAGATTCCAAGAGACCCAGTACTTC.

On this clonotype: With a much larger clone just one base away, this may be a read error. V and J are TRBV5-1 and TRBJ2-7; D unresolved. The CDR3 is 14 amino acids. Germline assignment: CDR1 SGHRS and CDR2 YFSETQ. The CDR3 is CASGLGHPNYEQYF. Here the CDR3 DNA reads TGCGCCAGCGGCTTGGGTCACCCGAACTACGAGCAGTACTTC.

This clonotype has more than one count but fewer than ten. The rearrangement uses TRBV13 and TRBJ1-2; D is ambiguous. The CDR3 is 19 residues long. Germline V CDR1 and CDR2: PRHDT, FYEKMQ (reference sequence). V lost 4 bases and J 6 bases, leaving 30 bases between the germline ends. The DNA for the CDR3 is TGTGCCAGCAGCTCTCTGGTGGTTTTACCGCGAATCACCCAAAATGGCTACACCTTC. Translated, it gives CASSSLVVLPRITQNGYTF.

This clonotype was found many times. The chain employs TRBV7-9 and TRBJ1-4; 7 bases agree with TRBD1. Losses at the gene ends were 1 base for V and 8 bases for J; bases not matched to a gene: 4. This CDR3 region has 14 residues. Germline assignment: CDR1 SEHNR and CDR2 FQNEAQ (reference sequence). As DNA, the CDR3 is TGTGCCAGCAGCTTAGTTACAGGGGAGGAAAAACTGTTTTTT. Its protein is CASSLVTGEEKLFF.